This entry lists 29 T cell receptor beta chains sequenced from one sample in a study of cytomegalovirus exposure and HLA in healthy donors. In the PCR, 60 Vbeta and 13 Jbeta primers were used. The assay was immunoSEQ multiplex PCR, and TCRdb's table has in-frame clones only and misses some. The data show 180,000 or so clones, approximately 83% seen once. The sample taken for sequencing was PBMCs. Receptor source: a man in his late teens or twenties in good health and CMV-seropositive.

The chain couples TRBV5-4 to TRBJ2-7, with D possibly matching TRBD1 (5 bases). CDR1 SGHNT and CDR2 YYREEE come from the germline V gene (reference sequence). The CDR3 loop spans 13 amino acids. V was shortened by 0 bases and J by 4 bases, with 8 bases between the two germline ends. CDR3 protein: CASSLAAGYEQYF. As DNA, the CDR3 is TGTGCCAGCAGCTTGGCCGCAGGGTACGAGCAGTACTTC.

The V gene is TRBV27, the J gene TRBJ1-4; 7 nucleotides agree with TRBD1. With V trimmed by 4 bases and J by 0 bases, 2 bases remained unmatched. Germline V gene lookup returns CDR1 MNHEY and CDR2 SMNVEV (reference sequence). The CDR3 loop spans 15 amino acids. Written as DNA, the CDR3 is TGTGCCAGCAGTTCCAGGGGGGCAACTAATGAAAAACTGTTTTTT. Amino acids: CASSSRGATNEKLFF. Full variable domain (outside the CDR3, taken from reference TRBV27 and TRBJ1-4): EAQVTQNPRYLITVTGKKLTVTCSQNMNHEYMSWYRQDPGLGLRQIYYSMNVEVTDKGDVPEGYKVSRKEKRNFPLILESPSPNQTSLYFCASSSRGATNEKLFFGSGTQLSVL.

The chain combines TRBV5-1 with TRBJ2-7, with a possible D match to TRBD1 (6 bases). This CDR3 contains 17 residues. Germline CDR1 SGHRS, CDR2 YFSETQ. Trimming left V 0 bases short and J 5 bases short, with 21 bases between. The CDR3 sequence is CASSLALRGGAGHEQYF. CDR3 DNA sequence: TGCGCCAGCAGCTTGGCTCTTCGTGGGGGCGCCGGCCACGAGCAGTACTTC.

The V and J genes are TRBV29-1 and TRBJ2-5, with a possible D match to TRBD2 (7 bases). The CDR3 runs to 12 residues. V shed 4 bases and J shed 5 bases, with 11 bases lying between them. The germline V gene encodes CDR1 SQVTM and CDR2 ANQGSEA. The CDR3 DNA reads TGCAGCGTTGTAGGCGGGGGCGAGACCCAGTACTTC. Translating gives CSVVGGGETQYF.

J is TRBJ2-3 and V is TRBV29-1; 7 bases fit TRBD2. CDR3 size: 14 residues. The V and J ends lost 3 bases and 2 bases, in that order; junction bases with no gene match: 5. Germline CDR1 is SQVTM and CDR2 is ANQGSEA. The DNA of the CDR3 is TGCAGCGTTGATATCGGGGGGATCACAGATACGCAGTATTTT. This codes for CSVDIGGITDTQYF.

The gene calls are TRBV5-1 and TRBJ1-6; tentatively, D is TRBD1 (6 bases). Germline V gives CDR1 SGHRS, CDR2 YFSETQ. The CDR3 totals 15 residues. Trimming removed 5 bases at V and 9 bases at J, with 18 bases between. The CDR3 region has the DNA TGCGCCAGCAGAGATACCATTAACAGGGCTTCACCCCTCCACTTT. It specifies CASRDTINRASPLHF. The full variable domain, in which reference TRBV5-1 and TRBJ1-6 provide the parts outside the CDR3, is KAGVTQTPRYLIKTRGQQVTLSCSPISGHRSVSWYQQTPGQGLQFLFEYFSETQRNKGNFPGRFSGRQFSNSRSEMNVSTLELGDSALYLCASRDTINRASPLHFGNGTRLTVT.

V gene TRBV4-3 combines with J gene TRBJ1-2, with TRBD1 identical over 9 bases. The CDR3 consists of 16 residues. The germline V gene encodes CDR1 LGHNA and CDR2 YSLEER. V dropped 4 bases and J dropped 0; count of bases not matched to a gene: 6. The DNA of the CDR3 is TGCGCCAGCAGCCGGTCCGGGACAGGGTCTAACTATGGCTACACCTTC. It encodes CASSRSGTGSNYGYTF.

V is TRBV5-4 and J is TRBJ2-7; weak D call: TRBD1 (7 bases). The CDR3 totals 14 residues. Germline values: CDR1 SGHNT, CDR2 YYREEE (reference sequence). V shed 3 bases and J shed 3 bases, with 13 bases lying between them. The CDR3 is CASSSQGGGYEQYF. The CDR3 DNA sequence: TGTGCCAGCAGCTCCCAGGGGGGAGGCTACGAGCAGTACTTC.

This chain links TRBV11-2 with TRBJ1-1, with D maybe TRBD1 (5 bases). This CDR3 spans 15 amino acids. Germline CDR1 is SGHAT and CDR2 is FQNNGV. V was shortened by 0 bases and J by 4 bases, with 12 bases between the two germline ends. The CDR3 reads CASSLDVGVSTEAFF. Written as DNA, the CDR3 is TGTGCCAGCAGCTTAGATGTAGGGGTGAGCACTGAAGCTTTCTTT.

A word on this clone: Different DNA sequences within this sample yield the same CDR3. This sequence joins TRBV7-9 and TRBJ1-2; D uncertain. The CDR3 runs 14 residues. V lost 3 bases and J 2 bases, leaving 10 bases between the germline ends. Per the germline V gene, CDR1 is SEHNR and CDR2 is FQNEAQ (reference sequence). In nucleotides, the CDR3 is TGTGCCAGCAGCTTTAGCGGAATGAACTATGGCTACACCTTC. It codes for CASSFSGMNYGYTF.

This clone was detected once. This chain's CDR3 is CASSFTTGGAGTQYF. CDR3 bases: TGTGCCAGCAGCTTTACGACAGGGGGCGCGGGGACCCAGTACTTC. The V gene is TRBV7-9, the J gene TRBJ2-5; 10 bases line up with TRBD1. Trimming removed 3 bases from V and 7 bases from J; junction bases left unmatched: 8. The CDR3 spans 15 residues. In germline, CDR1 is SEHNR, CDR2 FQNEAQ (reference sequence).

The gene calls are TRBV2 and TRBJ2-1; 9 nucleotides line up with TRBD2. This CDR3 comprises 13 residues. Germline values: CDR1 SNHLY, CDR2 FYNNEI. The V and J ends lost 6 bases and 10 bases, in that order; junction bases with no gene match: 7. The CDR3 is CASSLGLANEQFF. The CDR3 nucleotides are TGTGCCAGCAGCCTCGGACTAGCGAACGAGCAGTTCTTC.

This clone was found a few times. The chain is built from TRBV5-1 and TRBJ1-1; D uncertain. The germline V gene encodes CDR1 SGHRS and CDR2 YFSETQ. The CDR3 spans 11 residues. The ends were cut back, 4 bases at V and 2 bases at J, with 3 bases in the middle. The CDR3 nucleotides are TGCGCCAGCAGCCTAAACACTGAAGCTTTCTTT. Translated, it gives CASSLNTEAFF. Full variable domain (outside the CDR3, taken from reference TRBV5-1 and TRBJ1-1): KAGVTQTPRYLIKTRGQQVTLSCSPISGHRSVSWYQQTPGQGLQFLFEYFSETQRNKGNFPGRFSGRQFSNSRSEMNVSTLELGDSALYLCASSLNTEAFFGQGTRLTVV.

This chain uses TRBV27 with TRBJ2-3; D is possibly TRBD1 (6 bases). Trimming took off 4 bases at V and 9 bases at J, with 8 bases between the two ends. The CDR3 consists of 11 residues. Germline loops: CDR1 MNHEY, CDR2 SMNVEV (reference sequence). CDR3 nucleotide sequence: TGTGCCAGCAGTTCCCAGGGGACGCAGTATTTT. Its translation: CASSSQGTQYF.

This clone was observed a single time. The gene calls are TRBV25-1 and TRBJ2-7; D possibly corresponds to TRBD2 (6 bases). The CDR3 extends over 13 amino acids. Germline V gene lookup returns CDR1 MGHDK and CDR2 SYGVNS. The V gene lost 0 bases and the J gene lost 7 bases, with 10 bases spanning the gap. In nucleotides, the CDR3 is TGTGCCAGCAGTGAATATACGGCGGGGGAGCAGTACTTC. Translation: CASSEYTAGEQYF.

J is TRBJ1-1 and V is TRBV7-2, with 9 positions matching TRBD1. The V and J ends lost 8 bases and 0 bases, in that order; junction bases with no gene match: 13. This CDR3 contains 17 residues. From germline, CDR1 is SGHTA and CDR2 FQGNSA. The CDR3 nucleotides are TGTGCCAGCGGGCTTAACAGGGGGCCCCTTATGAACACTGAAGCTTTCTTT. It specifies CASGLNRGPLMNTEAFF.

The chain combines TRBV5-6 with TRBJ2-7, with a tentative D call TRBD1 (6 bases). There are 15 residues in the CDR3. Trimming stripped 4 bases from V and 7 bases from J, with 21 bases between. Per the germline V gene, CDR1 is SGHDT and CDR2 is YYEEEE. The chain's CDR3 is CASSLSWGRGGEQYF. The CDR3 DNA follows: TGTGCCAGCAGCCTCTCGTGGGGGCGAGGCGGGGAGCAGTACTTC.

The rearrangement uses TRBV6-5 and TRBJ1-2; TRBD1 agrees at 8 bases. V shed 5 bases, J shed 5 bases, and the junction held 7 bases outside the gene matches. The CDR3 extends over 14 amino acids. Germline V CDR1 and CDR2: MNHEY, SVGAGI. CDR3 residues: CASSIGQGSYGYTF. As DNA, the CDR3 is TGTGCCAGCAGTATTGGACAGGGATCATATGGCTACACCTTC.

The chain couples TRBV9 to TRBJ2-3, with a tentative D call TRBD2 (5 bases). The V and J ends lost 1 base and 2 bases respectively, with 14 bases between them. The germline V gene encodes CDR1 SGDLS and CDR2 YYNGEE. CDR3 length: 16 residues. CDR3 DNA: TGTGCCAGCAGCGTAAATGGACTTCCTATCACAGATACGCAGTATTTT. This encodes CASSVNGLPITDTQYF.

J is TRBJ1-2 and V is TRBV30; D might be TRBD1 (5 bases). The CDR3 runs to 14 residues. V gave up 0 bases and J gave up 4 bases, with 12 bases separating them. The germline CDR1 and CDR2 sequences are GTSNPN and SVGIG (reference sequence). CDR3 residues: CAWSVFLGGYGYTF. The CDR3 DNA follows: TGTGCCTGGAGTGTATTTTTGGGGGGCTATGGCTACACCTTC. The full variable domain, its missing parts supplied by reference TRBV30 and TRBJ1-2, is SQTIHQWPATLVQPVGSPLSLECTVEGTSNPNLYWYRQAAGRGLQLLFYSVGIGQISSEVPQNLSASRPQDRQFILSSKKLLLSDSGFYLCAWSVFLGGYGYTFGSGTRLTVV.

The rearrangement joins TRBV7-8 to TRBJ1-5, with D possibly TRBD1 on 6 matching bases. Germline CDR1 is SGHVS and CDR2 is FQNEAQ. The germline V and J ends were trimmed by 5 bases and 4 bases, with 21 bases remaining between them. The length of the CDR3 is 17 residues. The chain's CDR3 is CASSALPSRGKNQPQHF. CDR3 nucleotide sequence: TGTGCCAGCAGCGCTTTACCGTCGAGGGGGAAGAATCAGCCCCAGCATTTT.

The chain combines TRBV19 with TRBJ1-2; D is unresolved. In germline, CDR1 is LNHDA, CDR2 SQIVND (reference sequence). V was pared by 5 bases and J by 8 bases, with 15 bases between. The CDR3 is 13 amino acids. CDR3 nucleotides: TGTGCCAGTAGTCCCCTCGTGTCGTCGGGCTACACCTTC. It codes for CASSPLVSSGYTF.

The V gene is TRBV12-5, the J gene TRBJ2-3; weak D call: TRBD1 (5 bases). V was trimmed by 5 bases and J by 6 bases, leaving 21 bases between them. The CDR3 runs 16 residues. CDR1 and CDR2 (germline): LGHNT, FRNRAP. The CDR3 here is CASGGPTDRFSDTQYF. In DNA, the CDR3 is TGTGCTAGTGGTGGGCCGACAGACCGATTCAGTGATACGCAGTATTTT.

The CDR3 bases are TGTGCCGCTGGTCGGGGTGAGCAGTTCTTC. Translation gives CAAGRGEQFF. The genes are TRBV6-5 and TRBJ2-1; tentative D call: TRBD2 (5 bases). CDR1 is MNHEY, CDR2 SVGAGI, per germline. The CDR3 extends over 10 amino acids. V gave up 11 bases and J gave up 9 bases, with 11 bases separating them.

The chain couples TRBV5-4 to TRBJ1-4, with unresolved D. Trimming cost V 3 bases and J 8 bases, with 8 bases left between them. This CDR3 is built from 12 residues. Germline V gene sequence: CDR1 SGHNT, CDR2 YYREEE (reference sequence). CDR3 in DNA: TGTGCCAGCAGCTCCTCCGCGGAAAAACTGTTTTTT. Protein: CASSSSAEKLFF. Using reference TRBV5-4 and TRBJ1-4 for the parts outside the CDR3, the full variable domain is ETGVTQSPTHLIKTRGQQVTLRCSSQSGHNTVSWYQQALGQGPQFIFQYYREEENGRGNFPPRFSGLQFPNYSSELNVNALELDDSALYLCASSSSAEKLFFGSGTQLSVL.

The count of this clone is one. The gene calls are TRBV6-5 and TRBJ2-7; D uncertain. With 4 bases removed from V and 2 bases from J, the gap between germline ends came to 9 bases. CDR1 and CDR2 (germline): MNHEY, SVGAGI. The CDR3 sequence is 13 residues long. CDR3 amino acids: CASSFRKTYEQYF. CDR3 DNA sequence: TGTGCCAGCAGTTTCAGAAAGACCTACGAGCAGTACTTC.

The rearrangement uses TRBV4-3 and TRBJ2-7; TRBD2 agrees at 9 bases. Germline values: CDR1 LGHNA, CDR2 YSLEER. This CDR3 is built from 17 residues. V was pared by 5 bases and J by 5 bases, with 16 bases of the junction left unmatched. CDR3 DNA: TGCGCCAGCAGCAAACAAGAAACCTTAGCGGGGGTACACGAGCAGTACTTC. It specifies CASSKQETLAGVHEQYF.

This clone was observed once. The chain carries TRBV7-9 and TRBJ1-2; perhaps TRBD1 as D (6 bases). The V end lost 1 base, the J end lost 7 bases, and 25 bases lay between the germline ends. Germline V gives CDR1 SEHNR, CDR2 FQNEAQ (reference sequence). This CDR3 comprises 18 residues. This CDR3 is CASSLVPPRDTEFPGYTF. The CDR3 bases are TGTGCCAGCAGCTTAGTCCCCCCCCGGGACACCGAATTCCCTGGCTACACCTTC.

The CDR3 DNA reads TGTGCCAGCAGCTTAGTGGGGGTGGGGACAGGGGCACGGTCACCCCTCCACTTT. As protein: CASSLVGVGTGARSPLHF. The V call is TRBV7-2, the J call TRBJ1-6; TRBD1 agrees at 10 bases. V was clipped by 1 base and J by 10 bases; unmatched bases: 13. CDR1 is SGHTA and CDR2 is FQGNSA in the germline V gene. The CDR3 runs to 18 residues.